The present T cell receptor beta chain was sequenced within a study of PD-1 blockade in classical Hodgkin lymphoma. Study outcomes and limitations: Compared with healthy donors, newly diagnosed patients reportedly showed lower baseline TCR diversity. Partial responders and progressors had significantly lower baseline TCR diversity. After ASCT, patients who started nivolumab under 1 year later were excluded.

CDR3 size: 16 residues. The junction had 5 bases not matched to a gene; V was cut back by 1 base and J by 1 base. Germline values: CDR1 SGHKS, CDR2 YYEKEE (reference sequence). Following autologous stem cell transplantation, relapse occurred in every patient, and exposure to brentuximab vedotin varied. Relapsed/refractory classical Hodgkin lymphoma patients had complete, partial or progressive responses. In the case of this clone: Its antigen is still unknown.

The repertoire was sequenced with immunoSEQ multiplex PCR; TCRdb's copy has only in-frame clones and lacks some. The sample holds about 46,000 clones, over 60% seen once. This receptor was identified in a human donor with classical Hodgkin lymphoma. The genes are TRBV5-5 and TRBJ2-5; 9 positions match TRBD1. The source was peripheral blood mononuclear cells (PBMCs), collected before the second cycle of nivolumab. DNA for the CDR3: TGTGCCAGCAGCTTGTTTTGGGGACAGGGCCAAGAGACCCAGTACTTC. Residues: CASSLFWGQGQETQYF.